Sequencing of this T cell receptor (beta chain) was carried out in a study of shared clonotypes between healthy human individuals. Looking at the study overall: There were three CD4 naive, three CD4 memory, two CD8 naive and one CD8 memory plates per donor. General study points: Sampling covered nothing but blood. Tissue TCR repertoires likely differ from those found in blood.

Naive CD4+ cells were CD45RA-selected; the remaining cells were memory. Germline-derived CDR1 and CDR2 are MDHEN and SYDVKM. The CDR3 loop spans 14 amino acids. The V end was cut by 7 bases, the J end by 2 bases, with 15 bases between. This table comes from immunoSEQ multiplex PCR, and its TCRdb copy is limited to in-frame clones, with some not included. The table records some 2,500,000 clones, under 95% of them present only once. As for this clone: Antigen unknown.

Sequenced sample: naive CD4+ T cells from PBMCs. The subset denotes: CD45RA+ positively selected. The chain has TRBV28 and TRBJ2-7; D is perhaps TRBD1 or TRBD2 (7 bases each). The source of this sequence is a man younger than 35 in good health. Some clones in this sample may be carry-over from other donors' samples. CDR3 loop: CASIKAGQPYEQYF. DNA of the CDR3: TGTGCCAGCATTAAAGCGGGACAGCCCTACGAGCAGTACTTC.